What follows are 30 T cell receptor beta chains derived from one specimen sequenced in a study of blood T cells in healthy people across ages. A J-beta primer mix and a sample-barcoded 5' primer were used in a second PCR of about 7 to 12 cycles. TCRdb redid the calling of the 5' RACE reads with MiXCR, one entry per CDR3 protein. This table holds about 730,000 distinct CDR3 sequences, 40% to 45% found once. The sample was blood. The receptors here all came from a woman in her fifties or sixties in good health.

The chain carries TRBV4-1 and TRBJ2-3; D is unclear. Per germline, CDR1 MGHRA and CDR2 YSYEKL. V lost 1 base and J 4 bases, leaving 6 bases between the germline ends. CDR3 length equals 13 residues. The CDR3 spells CASSQVVADTQYF. The CDR3 DNA follows: TGCGCCAGCAGCCAAGTCGTGGCAGATACGCAGTATTTT.

This rearrangement joins TRBV20-1 to TRBJ2-7; TRBD1 aligns across 7 bases. The CDR3 is 12 amino acids. V lost 3 bases, J lost 6 bases, and 5 bases stayed unmatched. In germline, CDR1 is DFQATT, CDR2 SNEGSKA (reference sequence). The CDR3 is CSASRQGVEQYF. The CDR3 nucleotides are TGCAGTGCTAGTAGGCAGGGGGTCGAGCAGTACTTC.

The chain carries TRBV7-6 and TRBJ2-2; D may be TRBD1 (5 bases). CDR1 SGHVS and CDR2 FNYEAQ come from the germline V gene. V dropped 5 bases and J dropped 6 bases, with 10 bases sitting between them. The CDR3 covers 13 residues. CDR3 loop: CASSVTVSGELFF. CDR3 bases: TGTGCCAGCAGCGTGACAGTATCCGGGGAGCTGTTTTTT.

Notes on this clonotype: A much larger clone lies a single base off, so this may be a read error. This chain joins TRBV3-1 and TRBJ1-6, with D maybe TRBD1 (6 bases). This CDR3 region has 14 residues. Germline V CDR1 and CDR2: LGHDT, YNNKEL (reference sequence). The CDR3 bases are TGTGCCTGCAGCCCAGGACAGAATAATTCACCCCTCCACTTT. This encodes CACSPGQNNSPLHF.

V is TRBV4-2 and J is TRBJ1-1, with D perhaps matching TRBD1 (5 bases). Germline assignment: CDR1 LGHNA and CDR2 YNFKEQ. This CDR3 has 16 amino acids. V was shortened by 4 bases and J by 0 bases, with 15 bases between the two germline ends. Written as DNA, the CDR3 is TGTGCCAGCAGCCGAGAAAGGCCAGGGATGAACACTGAAGCTTTCTTT. This translates into CASSRERPGMNTEAFF.

The rearrangement links TRBV5-4 to TRBJ1-3; 9 bases are shared with TRBD1. The CDR3 consists of 15 residues. V trimming: 3 bases; J trimming: 1 base; junction bases outside the gene matches: 2. Germline values: CDR1 SGHNT, CDR2 YYREEE (reference sequence). The CDR3 region has the DNA TGTGCCAGCAGCTCACAGGGGGCTTCTGGAAACACCATATATTTT. This codes for CASSSQGASGNTIYF. The variable domain in full, completed from reference TRBV5-4 and TRBJ1-3, reads ETGVTQSPTHLIKTRGQQVTLRCSSQSGHNTVSWYQQALGQGPQFIFQYYREEENGRGNFPPRFSGLQFPNYSSELNVNALELDDSALYLCASSSQGASGNTIYFGEGSWLTVV.

This sequence joins TRBV29-1 and TRBJ2-7, with 7 nucleotides matching TRBD2. The germline CDR1 and CDR2 sequences are SQVTM and ANQGSEA. The CDR3 is 15 residues long. V lost 3 bases, J lost 0 bases, and 8 bases stayed unmatched. For the CDR3, the DNA is TGCAGCGTTGATGGGCTAGCGGAAAGCTCCTACGAGCAGTACTTC. This sequence encodes CSVDGLAESSYEQYF.

The CDR3 loop reads CASSVTGGYEQYF. CDR3 bases: TGTGCCAGCAGCGTCACAGGGGGGTACGAGCAGTACTTC. V usage is TRBV9 and J usage is TRBJ2-7; 8 bases line up with TRBD1. J gave up 4 bases and V 2 bases, and 2 bases lay outside the gene matches. The CDR3 is 13 residues long. The V gene's germline CDR1 is SGDLS and CDR2 YYNGEE.

The genes are TRBV6-4 and TRBJ2-1; 12 nucleotides align to TRBD2. The CDR3 totals 17 residues. The V segment lost 5 bases and the J segment 4 bases; nucleotides outside the gene matches: 9. CDR1 and CDR2 from the germline V gene are MRHNA and SNTAGT. The CDR3 is CASSRTSGTGIYNEQFF. The DNA for the CDR3 is TGTGCCAGCAGTAGGACTAGCGGGACAGGGATTTACAATGAGCAGTTCTTC.

V usage is TRBV6-1 and J usage is TRBJ2-7, with 8 bases lining up with TRBD1. The J call may be faulty, since TRBJ2-5 better matches the DNA end. Germline V gene lookup returns CDR1 MNHNS and CDR2 SASEGT. The CDR3 has 14 residues. The CDR3 nucleotides are TGTGCCAGCAGTGATCAGGGGGCGGGGGAGACCCAGTACTTC. Translating it yields CASSDQGAGETQYF.

The chain has TRBV3-1 and TRBJ2-7; D perhaps matches TRBD2 (5 bases). Trimming stripped 0 bases from V and 2 bases from J, with 17 bases between. The length of the CDR3 is 17 residues. CDR1 and CDR2 (germline): LGHDT, YNNKEL (reference sequence). CDR3 region: CASSQDLISDLTYEQYF. The CDR3 DNA is TGTGCCAGCAGCCAAGATCTTATTAGCGATCTTACCTACGAGCAGTACTTC.

V and J are TRBV6-5 and TRBJ2-2; TRBD2 agrees at 9 bases. The CDR3 is 15 amino acids. Germline CDR1 is MNHEY and CDR2 is SVGAGI. Trimming cost V 8 bases and J 7 bases; bases outside gene matches: 11. The CDR3 sequence is CASRRGSGSGGELFF. The CDR3 DNA reads as TGTGCCAGCCGACGCGGTAGCGGGAGTGGCGGGGAGCTGTTTTTT.

This clonotype was detected a few times. The chain uses TRBV29-1 and TRBJ1-2, with 7 bases matching TRBD1. The junction had 12 bases not matched to a gene; V was cut back by 4 bases and J by 7 bases. This CDR3 spans 14 amino acids. CDR1 is SQVTM, CDR2 ANQGSEA, per germline. The CDR3 DNA reads TGCAGCGTTGTTCGCGCTGACAGGGAAGGTGGCTACACCTTC. Encoded protein: CSVVRADREGGYTF.

This chain connects TRBV6-5 to TRBJ1-1; no clear D. The length of the CDR3 is 15 residues. V was trimmed by 0 bases and J by 5 bases, leaving 13 bases between them. CDR1 is MNHEY, CDR2 SVGAGI, per germline. The CDR3 loop reads CASSYSRKVGTEAFF. CDR3 coding DNA: TGTGCCAGCAGTTACTCTCGGAAGGTTGGGACTGAAGCTTTCTTT.

The rearrangement uses TRBV25-1 and TRBJ2-7; 12 bases are shared with TRBD2. This CDR3 comprises 18 residues. Trimming cost V 3 bases and J 7 bases; bases outside gene matches: 16. The V gene's germline CDR1 is MGHDK and CDR2 SYGVNS. The CDR3 here is CASSDGRLAGARYNEQYF. The DNA of the CDR3 is TGTGCCAGCAGTGATGGGAGACTAGCGGGGGCTCGCTACAATGAGCAGTACTTC.

The chain is built from TRBV9 and TRBJ2-2; D unclear. Per the germline V gene, CDR1 is SGDLS and CDR2 is YYNGEE. V lost 3 bases and J 7 bases, leaving 19 bases between the germline ends. The CDR3 sequence is 16 residues long. The CDR3 reads CASSDPTGDLNGELFF. The CDR3 bases are TGTGCCAGCAGCGACCCAACTGGGGATCTCAACGGGGAGCTGTTTTTT.

This chain joins TRBV6-2 or TRBV6-3 and TRBJ2-7; D could derive from TRBD1 or TRBD2 (6 bases each). Trimming cost V 5 bases and J 5 bases, with 16 bases left between them. CDR3 length: 14 residues. Germline-derived CDR1 and CDR2 are MNHEY and SVGEGT. The CDR3 reads CASSNFTGRNEQYF. CDR3 coding DNA: TGTGCCAGCAGTAACTTTACAGGGAGGAACGAGCAGTACTTC.

This clonotype came up a few times. The chain employs TRBV11-2 and TRBJ2-1, with TRBD2 as a possible D gene (6 bases). Germline V CDR1 and CDR2: SGHAT, FQNNGV. This CDR3 has 13 amino acids. Trimming left V 4 bases short and J 5 bases short, with 9 bases between. The chain's CDR3 is CASSSGLNNEQFF. CDR3 nucleotides: TGTGCCAGCAGCTCGGGACTGAACAATGAGCAGTTCTTC.

This chain joins TRBV27 and TRBJ1-6; TRBD1 is a possible D gene (5 bases). CDR1 MNHEY and CDR2 SMNVEV come from the germline V gene (reference sequence). CDR3 length: 16 amino acids. The V gene lost 4 bases and the J gene lost 0 bases, with 10 bases spanning the gap. CDR3 DNA sequence: TGTGCCAGCAGTTCCCCGGGGGGCTCCTATAATTCACCCCTCCACTTT. It translates to CASSSPGGSYNSPLHF.

This clonotype turned up a few times. V is TRBV5-6 and J is TRBJ2-4; D might be TRBD2 (6 bases). In germline, CDR1 is SGHDT, CDR2 YYEEEE. This CDR3 is built from 13 residues. Trimming took off 4 bases at V and 6 bases at J, with 11 bases between the two ends. CDR3 bases: TGTGCCAGCAGCCCTCAGGGAGGAAACATTCAGTACTTC. It yields the protein CASSPQGGNIQYF.

The chain is built from TRBV30 and TRBJ1-2, with 7 bases identical to TRBD1. The CDR3 extends over 14 amino acids. The germline V gene encodes CDR1 GTSNPN and CDR2 SVGIG (reference sequence). Unmatched junction bases numbered 11, after V lost 2 bases and J lost 8 bases. For the CDR3, the DNA is TGTGCCTGGAGTCCTTACAGGGGAGAGAAGGGCTACACCTTC. It yields the protein CAWSPYRGEKGYTF.

The J gene is TRBJ1-3, the V gene TRBV12-3 or TRBV12-4, with D maybe TRBD1 (5 bases). The CDR3 loop spans 11 amino acids. V gave up 8 bases and J gave up 4 bases, with 6 bases separating them. The CDR3 coding sequence is TGTGCCAGCCGACAGGGAAACACCATATATTTT. This encodes CASRQGNTIYF.

The CDR3 DNA reads as TGTGCCAGCAGCTTTCCCGGGACAGGGGGGTCCTACGAGCAGTACTTC. Translating gives CASSFPGTGGSYEQYF. The gene calls are TRBV3-1 and TRBJ2-7; 11 bases are a match to TRBD1. This CDR3 has 16 amino acids. Germline CDR1 reads LGHDT; CDR2 reads YNNKEL (reference sequence). V trimming: 5 bases; J trimming: 1 base; junction bases outside the gene matches: 7.

Of note for this clonotype: A much larger clone differs by one base, so this may be a read error. This chain connects TRBV14 to TRBJ2-7; D not certain. The V end lost 2 bases, the J end lost 2 bases, and 1 base lay between the germline ends. Germline CDR1 SGHDN, CDR2 FVKESK. The CDR3 runs to 11 residues. CDR3 loop: CASSQPYEQYF. CDR3 DNA sequence: TGTGCCAGCAGCCAACCCTACGAGCAGTACTTC.

V gene TRBV20-1 combines with J gene TRBJ2-2, with D hard to call. The CDR3 is 13 amino acids. Germline V gene data show CDR1 as DFQATT and CDR2 as SNEGSKA (reference sequence). V lost 5 bases and J lost 4, with 11 bases in between. CDR3 coding DNA: TGCAGTGCTTACGATTCCATCACCGGGGAGCTGTTTTTT. This sequence encodes CSAYDSITGELFF.

The chain combines TRBV27 with TRBJ2-5; D not resolved. Germline values: CDR1 MNHEY, CDR2 SMNVEV (reference sequence). This CDR3 has 14 residues. The V end lost 0 bases, the J end lost 5 bases, and 10 bases lay between the germline ends. In nucleotides, the CDR3 is TGTGCCAGCAGTTTATCGGGCCCTAGGGAGACCCAGTACTTC. This encodes CASSLSGPRETQYF.

This chain joins TRBV10-1 and TRBJ2-4; D possibly corresponds to TRBD2 (7 bases). Trimming took 2 bases from V and 13 from J, leaving 21 bases between them. The length of the CDR3 is 15 residues. CDR1 and CDR2 from the germline V gene are WNHNN and SYGVQD (reference sequence). The CDR3 loop is CASSEIGGPVEEQYF. In nucleotides, the CDR3 is TGCGCCAGCAGTGAGATCGGGGGGCCTGTCGAAGAGCAGTACTTC.

The chain links TRBV20-1 to TRBJ2-3, with TRBD2 identical over 7 bases. The CDR3 is made up of 14 amino acids. Germline V gives CDR1 DFQATT, CDR2 SNEGSKA (reference sequence). Trimming took 2 bases from V and 6 from J; bases not matched to a gene: 8. The CDR3 bases are TGCAGTGCTAGATCCCCGGGACTACTTGATACGCAGTATTTT. Its translation: CSARSPGLLDTQYF.

In its sample, this clonotype was seen a few times. This chain uses TRBV7-2 with TRBJ2-7; 8 positions match TRBD2. The J call may be mistaken, given a closer DNA end match to TRBJ2-5. There are 15 residues in the CDR3. From germline, CDR1 is SGHTA and CDR2 FQGNSA. CDR3 amino acids: CASSSNGGAGETQYF. The CDR3 coding sequence is TGTGCCAGCAGTTCCAACGGGGGGGCCGGGGAGACCCAGTACTTC.

The chain is built from TRBV20-1 and TRBJ2-1, with 9 bases fitting TRBD2. CDR3 length equals 14 residues. Per germline, CDR1 DFQATT and CDR2 SNEGSKA (reference sequence). Written as DNA, the CDR3 is TGCACATCCTCAGACTGGCGGGGGGGCCCCGAGCAGTTCTTC. It codes for CTSSDWRGGPEQFF.